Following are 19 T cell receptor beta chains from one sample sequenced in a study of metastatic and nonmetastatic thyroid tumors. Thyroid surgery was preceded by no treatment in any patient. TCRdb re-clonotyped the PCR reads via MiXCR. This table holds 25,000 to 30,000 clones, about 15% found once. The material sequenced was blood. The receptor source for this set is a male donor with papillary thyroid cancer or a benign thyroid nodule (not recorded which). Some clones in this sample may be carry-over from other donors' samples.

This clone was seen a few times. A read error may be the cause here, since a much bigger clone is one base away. The CDR3 region is CASSRGQDWDGYAF. DNA for the CDR3: TGTGCCAGCAGTCGCGGACAGGACTGGGATGGCTACGCCTTC. V and J are TRBV9 and TRBJ1-2, with 7 positions matching TRBD1. The CDR3 contains 14 residues. CDR1 and CDR2 from the germline V gene are SGDLS and YYNGEE.

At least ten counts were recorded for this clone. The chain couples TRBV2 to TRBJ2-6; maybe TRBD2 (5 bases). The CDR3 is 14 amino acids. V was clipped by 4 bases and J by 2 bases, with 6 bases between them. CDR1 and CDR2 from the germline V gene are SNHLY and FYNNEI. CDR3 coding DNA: TGTGCCAGCAGTGTCGGGGCTGGGGCCAACGTCCTGACTTTC. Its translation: CASSVGAGANVLTF.

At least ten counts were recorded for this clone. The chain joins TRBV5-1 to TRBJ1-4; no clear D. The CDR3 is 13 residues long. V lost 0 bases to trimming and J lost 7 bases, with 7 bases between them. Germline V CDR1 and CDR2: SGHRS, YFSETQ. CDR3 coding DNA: TGCGCCAGCAGCTTGGATGTTTCTGAAAAACTGTTTTTT. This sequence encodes CASSLDVSEKLFF. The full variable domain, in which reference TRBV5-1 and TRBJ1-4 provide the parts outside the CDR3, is KAGVTQTPRYLIKTRGQQVTLSCSPISGHRSVSWYQQTPGQGLQFLFEYFSETQRNKGNFPGRFSGRQFSNSRSEMNVSTLELGDSALYLCASSLDVSEKLFFGSGTQLSVL.

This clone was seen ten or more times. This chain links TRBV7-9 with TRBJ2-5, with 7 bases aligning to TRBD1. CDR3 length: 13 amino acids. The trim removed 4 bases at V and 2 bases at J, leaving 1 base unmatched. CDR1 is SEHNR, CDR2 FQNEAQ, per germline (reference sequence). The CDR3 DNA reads TGTGCCAGCAGCTCGGGACAGCAAGAGACCCAGTACTTC. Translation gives CASSSGQQETQYF. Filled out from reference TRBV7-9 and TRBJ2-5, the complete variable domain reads DTGVSQNPRHKITKRGQNVTFRCDPISEHNRLYWYRQTLGQGPEFLTYFQNEAQLEKSRLLSDRFSAERPKGSFSTLEIQRTEQGDSAMYLCASSSGQQETQYFGPGTRLLVL.

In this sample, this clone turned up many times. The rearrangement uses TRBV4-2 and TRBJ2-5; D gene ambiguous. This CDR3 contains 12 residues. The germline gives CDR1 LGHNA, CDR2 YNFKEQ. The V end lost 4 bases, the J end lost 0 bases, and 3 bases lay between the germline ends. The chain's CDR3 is CASSRNQETQYF. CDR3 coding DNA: TGTGCCAGCAGCCGTAACCAAGAGACCCAGTACTTC.

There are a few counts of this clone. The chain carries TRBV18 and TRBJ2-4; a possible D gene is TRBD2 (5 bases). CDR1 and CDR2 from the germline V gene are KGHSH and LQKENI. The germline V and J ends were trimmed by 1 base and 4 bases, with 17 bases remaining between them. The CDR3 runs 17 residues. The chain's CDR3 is CASSPQVNQPGKNIQYF. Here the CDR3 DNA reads TGTGCCAGCTCACCACAGGTTAACCAACCGGGAAAAAACATTCAGTACTTC.

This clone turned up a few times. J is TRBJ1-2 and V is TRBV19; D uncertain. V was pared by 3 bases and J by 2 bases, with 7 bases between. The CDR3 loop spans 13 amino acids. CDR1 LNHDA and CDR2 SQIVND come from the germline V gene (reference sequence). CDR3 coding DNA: TGTGCCAGTAGTATGTACGAGAACTATGGCTACACCTTC. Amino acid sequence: CASSMYENYGYTF.

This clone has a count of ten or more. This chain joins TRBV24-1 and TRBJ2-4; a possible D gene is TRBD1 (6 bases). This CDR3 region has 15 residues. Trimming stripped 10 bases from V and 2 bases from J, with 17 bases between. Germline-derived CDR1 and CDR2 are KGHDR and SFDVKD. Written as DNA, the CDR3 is TGTGCCACTACACTCCAAGGGGGTCCCAAAAACATTCAGTACTTC. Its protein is CATTLQGGPKNIQYF.

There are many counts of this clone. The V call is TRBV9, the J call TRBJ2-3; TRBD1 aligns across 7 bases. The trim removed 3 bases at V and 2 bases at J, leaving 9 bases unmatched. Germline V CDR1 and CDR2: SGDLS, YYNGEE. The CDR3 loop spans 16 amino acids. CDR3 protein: CASSAAGGSITDTQYF. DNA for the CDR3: TGTGCCAGCAGCGCCGCAGGGGGAAGTATCACAGATACGCAGTATTTT.

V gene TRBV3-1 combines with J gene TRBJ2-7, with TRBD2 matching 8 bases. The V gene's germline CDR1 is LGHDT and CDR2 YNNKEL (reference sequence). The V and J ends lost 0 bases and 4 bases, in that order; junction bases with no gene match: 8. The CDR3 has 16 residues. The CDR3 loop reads CASSQDTSGSWYEQYF. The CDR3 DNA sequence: TGTGCCAGCAGCCAAGATACGAGCGGGAGTTGGTACGAGCAGTACTTC.

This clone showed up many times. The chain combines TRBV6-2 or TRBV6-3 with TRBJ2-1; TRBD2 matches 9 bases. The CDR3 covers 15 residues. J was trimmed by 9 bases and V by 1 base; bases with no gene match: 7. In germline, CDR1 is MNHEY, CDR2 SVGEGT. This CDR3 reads CASSYLAGGPGEQFF. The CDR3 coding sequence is TGTGCCAGCAGTTACTTGGCGGGAGGGCCGGGTGAGCAGTTCTTC.

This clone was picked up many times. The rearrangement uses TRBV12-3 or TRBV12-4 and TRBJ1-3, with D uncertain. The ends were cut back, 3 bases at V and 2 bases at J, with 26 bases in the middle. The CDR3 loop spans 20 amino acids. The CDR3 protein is CASSFWAGVDDIRTGNTIYF. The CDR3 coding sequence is TGTGCCAGCAGTTTCTGGGCAGGCGTAGACGATATCAGAACTGGAAACACCATATATTTT.

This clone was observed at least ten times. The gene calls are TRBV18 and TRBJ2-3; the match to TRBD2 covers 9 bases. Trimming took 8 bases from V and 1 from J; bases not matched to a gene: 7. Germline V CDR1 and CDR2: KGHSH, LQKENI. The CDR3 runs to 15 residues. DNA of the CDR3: TGTGCCAGCACCCGGTTAGCGGGGGGCACAGATACGCAGTATTTT. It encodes CASTRLAGGTDTQYF.

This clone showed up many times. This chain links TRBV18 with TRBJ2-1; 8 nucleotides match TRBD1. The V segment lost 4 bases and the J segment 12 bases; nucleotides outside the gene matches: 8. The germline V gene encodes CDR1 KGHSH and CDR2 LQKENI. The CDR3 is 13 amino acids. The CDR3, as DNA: TGTGCCAGCTCACTACCCGGACAGGGCGCGCAGTTCTTC. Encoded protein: CASSLPGQGAQFF.

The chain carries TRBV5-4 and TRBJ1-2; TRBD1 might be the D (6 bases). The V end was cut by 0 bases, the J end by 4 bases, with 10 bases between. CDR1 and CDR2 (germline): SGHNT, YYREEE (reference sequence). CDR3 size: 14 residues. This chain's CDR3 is CASSLGDRSYGYTF. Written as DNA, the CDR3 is TGTGCCAGCAGCTTGGGAGACAGGAGCTATGGCTACACCTTC.

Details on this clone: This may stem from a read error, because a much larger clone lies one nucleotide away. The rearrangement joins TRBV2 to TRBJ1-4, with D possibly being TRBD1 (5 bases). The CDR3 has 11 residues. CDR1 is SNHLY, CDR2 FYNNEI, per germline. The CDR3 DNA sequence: TGTGCCAGCAGTTTCGGTGAGACAGTTCTTTTT. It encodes CASSFGETVLF.

The DNA for the CDR3 is TGTGCCACCACCTTGGGGGTCAATGAGCAGTTCTTC. It encodes CATTLGVNEQFF. V and J are TRBV11-3 and TRBJ2-1; tentatively, D is TRBD1 or TRBD2 (5 bases each). This CDR3 has 12 residues. Between the trimmed V and J ends, which lost 10 bases and 6 bases, there was a span of 13 bases. Germline lookup yields CDR1 SGHNT and CDR2 YENEEA.

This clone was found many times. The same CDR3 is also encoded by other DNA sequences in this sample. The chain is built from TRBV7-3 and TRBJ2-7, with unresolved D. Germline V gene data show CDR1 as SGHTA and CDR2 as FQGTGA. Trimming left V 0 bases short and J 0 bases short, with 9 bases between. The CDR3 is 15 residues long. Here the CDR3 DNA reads TGTGCCAGCAGCTTAACCCCGAGCGACTCCTACGAGCAGTACTTC. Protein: CASSLTPSDSYEQYF.

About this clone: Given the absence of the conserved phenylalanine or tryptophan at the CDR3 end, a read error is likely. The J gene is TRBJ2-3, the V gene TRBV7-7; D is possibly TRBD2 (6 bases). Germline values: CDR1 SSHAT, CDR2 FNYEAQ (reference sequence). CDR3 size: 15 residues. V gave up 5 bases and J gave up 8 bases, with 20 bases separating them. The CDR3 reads CASSPDAEGGGTQYL. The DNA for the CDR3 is TGTGCCAGCAGCCCAGATGCGGAGGGAGGCGGTACGCAGTATCTT.